This T cell receptor (beta chain) was observed in a study of blood T cell repertoires in COVID-19. Produced via immunoSEQ multiplex PCR; TCRdb's table is partial and in-frame only. The repertoire holds 160,000 or so clones, with 80% as singletons. The length of the CDR3 is 14 residues. Germline CDR1 is SQVTM and CDR2 is ANQGSEA. V lost 1 base, J lost 9 bases, and 6 bases stayed unmatched. The count of this clone is one. The chain joins TRBV29-1 to TRBJ2-2; 9 nucleotides align to TRBD1. The sequence came from a woman aged 55-70 years who had recovered from COVID-19. Sequencing input: PBMCs or T cells enriched from blood (not recorded which). In DNA form, the CDR3 reads TGCAGCGTTGAAGGGACAGGGGTTCGGCGGGAGCTGTTTTTT. It codes for CSVEGTGVRRELFF.